This T cell receptor (beta chain) was captured in a study of blood T cell repertoires in COVID-19. Study information: Samples representing acute and convalescent COVID-19 were sourced from the United States, Italy and Spain. T cells, B-cell-depleted T cells, or PBMCs supplied cDNA or gDNA.

With 3 bases removed from V and 2 bases from J, the gap between germline ends came to 5 bases. Germline CDR1 is SEHNR and CDR2 is FQNEAQ (reference sequence). The CDR3 length is 13 residues. Original data processing: Researchers report that nucleated cell counts were estimated from reference gene primer amplification. Sequencing was performed with immunoSEQ multiplex PCR; in TCRdb, only in-frame clones are kept and a portion is missing. V and J calls plus clone size are reproduced from that table; the DNA served to infer D and trimming. The sample yields more than 70,000 clones, around 84% seen once. This clone was seen many times.

The J gene is TRBJ2-1, the V gene TRBV7-9; D not resolved. The sequence derives from a woman of 80 years or more in a cohort sampled during active or convalescent COVID-19. Sequenced input: peripheral blood. The CDR3: CASSFWPYNEQFF. The CDR3 DNA is TGTGCCAGCAGCTTTTGGCCCTACAATGAGCAGTTCTTC.